The present T cell receptor beta chain was sequenced within a study of blood T cell repertoires in COVID-19. The table came from immunoSEQ multiplex PCR; TCRdb's copy has only in-frame clones and leaves some out. The sample shows about 240,000 clones, roughly 86% of them seen only once. The CDR3 contains 15 residues. CDR1 LNHDA and CDR2 SQIVND come from the germline V gene (reference sequence). V was clipped by 4 bases and J by 5 bases, with 15 bases between them. This rearrangement joins TRBV19 to TRBJ2-1, with D possibly being TRBD2 (5 bases). Sequencing was carried out using peripheral blood. The sequence derives from a woman aged 25-40 years with acute or convalescent COVID-19. CDR3 amino acids: CASSSGGSIHNEQFF. The CDR3 region has the DNA TGTGCCAGTAGTAGCGGAGGTAGTATCCACAATGAGCAGTTCTTC.